The rows below give T cell receptor beta chains drawn from one sample of a study of regulatory T cells in long-lasting Graves disease. TCRdb processed the multiplex PCR reads anew with MiXCR; each CDR3 protein has one entry. The sample includes more than 300,000 distinct CDR3 sequences, roughly a fifth of them seen just once. The sample consisted of peripheral blood mononuclear cells (PBMCs), taken when the disease was refractory, from a patient treated with antithyroid drugs. These receptors were taken from a female donor with Graves disease. The CDR3 runs from the conserved cysteine through the conserved F or W. The order of the fields is clone size, V gene, D gene, J gene, CDR3 protein, CDR3 DNA. A D gene is named only where the DNA matches it firmly. The size field is filled for only some rows; it gives once, few, many or a size class.

-	TRBV11-2	-	TRBJ1-2	CASSSGSNGYTF	TGTGCCAGCAGCTCGGGGTCTAATGGCTACACCTTC
-	TRBV10-3	-	TRBJ2-7	CAISEWGRVAYEQYF	TGTGCCATCAGTGAGTGGGGCCGTGTGGCCTACGAGCAGTACTTC
many	TRBV18	-	TRBJ2-5	CASSPPGLQETQYF	TGTGCCAGCAGCCCGCCGGGCTTACAAGAGACCCAGTACTTC
few	TRBV6-1	TRBD1	TRBJ1-1	CASSPPRDRETFF	TGTGCCAGCAGCCCACCCCGGGACAGGGAGACTTTCTTT
few	TRBV28	-	TRBJ1-5	CASSTGTIQPQHF	TGTGCCAGCAGTACAGGTACAATTCAGCCCCAGCATTTT
many	TRBV28	-	TRBJ2-7	CASSFGGGYYEQYF	TGTGCCAGCAGTTTTGGCGGAGGATACTACGAGCAGTACTTC
many	TRBV7-2	-	TRBJ2-7	CASSVGGPEQYF	TGTGCCAGCAGTGTAGGGGGGCCTGAGCAGTACTTC
-	TRBV2	-	TRBJ1-5	CASREGRRFDQPQHF	TGTGCCAGCAGGGAAGGACGGAGATTTGATCAGCCCCAGCATTTT
few	TRBV6-2/TRBV6-3	-	TRBJ2-3	CASSYRHNVDTQYF	TGTGCCAGCAGTTACCGGCATAATGTGGATACGCAGTATTTT
many	TRBV28	-	TRBJ2-7	CASSSRWIPTREQYF	TGTGCCAGCAGCTCTCGGTGGATTCCGACGAGAGAGCAGTACTTC
few	TRBV29-1	-	TRBJ2-7	CSVEKISGTDHEQYF	TGCAGCGTTGAAAAGATCTCCGGGACGGACCACGAGCAGTACTTC
-	TRBV7-9	-	TRBJ2-2	CASSFRKTGELFF	TGTGCCAGCAGCTTCAGGAAAACCGGGGAGCTGTTTTTT
few	TRBV4-1	TRBD2	TRBJ2-7	CASSQEAGADEQYF	TGCGCCAGCAGCCAAGAAGCGGGGGCCGACGAGCAGTACTTC
-	TRBV3-1	TRBD1	TRBJ1-3	CASSQAPGQGAPAIYF	TGTGCCAGCAGCCAAGCGCCGGGACAGGGGGCCCCGGCCATATATTTT